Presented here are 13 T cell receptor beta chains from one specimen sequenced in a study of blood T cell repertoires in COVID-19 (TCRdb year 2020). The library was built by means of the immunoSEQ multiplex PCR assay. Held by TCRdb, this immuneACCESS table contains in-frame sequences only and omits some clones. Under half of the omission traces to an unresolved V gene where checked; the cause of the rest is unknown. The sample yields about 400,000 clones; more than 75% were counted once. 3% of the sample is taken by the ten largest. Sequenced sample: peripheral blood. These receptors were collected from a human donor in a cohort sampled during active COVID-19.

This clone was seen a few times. The CDR3 here is CASSPRTETYEQYF. The DNA for the CDR3 is TGTGCCAGCAGCCCCAGGACAGAAACCTACGAGCAGTACTTC. The V and J genes are TRBV2 and TRBJ2-7, with TRBD1 as a possible D gene (6 bases). Trimming removed 6 bases from V and 2 bases from J, with 14 bases in between. CDR1 is SNHLY and CDR2 is FYNNEI in the germline V gene. The CDR3 extends over 14 amino acids. The whole variable domain, filled in from reference TRBV2 and TRBJ2-7, reads EPEVTQTPSHQVTQMGQEVILRCVPISNHLYFYWYRQILGQKVEFLVSFYNNEISEKSEIFDDQFSVERPDGSNFTLKIRSTKLEDSAMYFCASSPRTETYEQYFGPGTRLTVT.

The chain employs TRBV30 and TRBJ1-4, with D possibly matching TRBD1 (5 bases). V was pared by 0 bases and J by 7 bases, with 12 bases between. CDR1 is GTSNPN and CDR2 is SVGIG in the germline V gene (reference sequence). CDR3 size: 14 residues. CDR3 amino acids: CAWSVGGVGEKLFF. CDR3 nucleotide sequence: TGTGCCTGGAGTGTGGGGGGAGTTGGTGAAAAACTGTTTTTT.

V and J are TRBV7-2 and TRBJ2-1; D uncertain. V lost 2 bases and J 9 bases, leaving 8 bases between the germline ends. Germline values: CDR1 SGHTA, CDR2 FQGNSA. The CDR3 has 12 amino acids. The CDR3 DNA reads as TGTGCCAGCAGCTTACTAGTCGGTGAGCAGTTCTTC. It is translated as CASSLLVGEQFF.

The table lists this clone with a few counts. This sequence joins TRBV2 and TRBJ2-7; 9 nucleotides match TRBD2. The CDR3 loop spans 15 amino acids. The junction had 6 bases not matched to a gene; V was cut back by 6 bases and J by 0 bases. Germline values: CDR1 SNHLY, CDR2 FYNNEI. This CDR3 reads CASRIAGVGSYEQYF. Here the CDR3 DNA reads TGTGCCAGCAGAATAGCGGGAGTTGGCTCCTACGAGCAGTACTTC.

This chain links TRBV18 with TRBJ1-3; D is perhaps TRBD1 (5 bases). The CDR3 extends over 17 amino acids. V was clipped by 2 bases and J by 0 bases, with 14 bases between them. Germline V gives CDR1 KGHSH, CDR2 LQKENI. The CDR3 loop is CASSPLDTSSSGNTIYF. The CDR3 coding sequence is TGTGCCAGCTCACCATTGGACACTTCCAGCTCTGGAAACACCATATATTTT.

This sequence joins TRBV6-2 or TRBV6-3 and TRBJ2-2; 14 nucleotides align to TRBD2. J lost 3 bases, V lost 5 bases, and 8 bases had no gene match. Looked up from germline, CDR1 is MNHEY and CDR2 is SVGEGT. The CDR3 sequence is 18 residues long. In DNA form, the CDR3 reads TGTGCCAGCAGTAAAAGGACTAGCGGGAGGACCCACACCGGGGAGCTGTTTTTT. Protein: CASSKRTSGRTHTGELFF.

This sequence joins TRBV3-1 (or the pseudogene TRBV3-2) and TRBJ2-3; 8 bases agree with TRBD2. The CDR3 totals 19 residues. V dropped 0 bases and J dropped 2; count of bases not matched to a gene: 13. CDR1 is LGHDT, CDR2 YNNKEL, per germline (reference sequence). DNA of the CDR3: TGTGCCAGCAGCCAAGATGACGGGAGGGCCCGAGTGGTCACAGATACGCAGTATTTT. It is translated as CASSQDDGRARVVTDTQYF.

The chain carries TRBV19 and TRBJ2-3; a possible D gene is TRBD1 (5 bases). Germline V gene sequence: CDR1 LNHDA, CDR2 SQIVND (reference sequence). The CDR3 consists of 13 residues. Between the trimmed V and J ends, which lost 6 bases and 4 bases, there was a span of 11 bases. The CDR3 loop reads CASSAGLADTQYF. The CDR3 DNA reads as TGTGCCAGTAGCGCAGGGTTGGCAGATACGCAGTATTTT.

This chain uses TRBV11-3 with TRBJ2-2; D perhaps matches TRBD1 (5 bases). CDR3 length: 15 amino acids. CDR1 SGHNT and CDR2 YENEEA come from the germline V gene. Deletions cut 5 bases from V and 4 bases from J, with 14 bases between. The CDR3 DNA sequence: TGTGCCAGCAGCCCTCGCAGGGAATCCACCGGGGAGCTGTTTTTT. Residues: CASSPRRESTGELFF.

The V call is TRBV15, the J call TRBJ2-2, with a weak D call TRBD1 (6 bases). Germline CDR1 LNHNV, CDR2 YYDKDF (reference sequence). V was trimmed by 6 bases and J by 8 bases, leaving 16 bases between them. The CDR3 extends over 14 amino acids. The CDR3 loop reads CATSPQGDFGELFF. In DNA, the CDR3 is TGTGCCACCAGTCCACAGGGAGATTTTGGGGAGCTGTTTTTT.

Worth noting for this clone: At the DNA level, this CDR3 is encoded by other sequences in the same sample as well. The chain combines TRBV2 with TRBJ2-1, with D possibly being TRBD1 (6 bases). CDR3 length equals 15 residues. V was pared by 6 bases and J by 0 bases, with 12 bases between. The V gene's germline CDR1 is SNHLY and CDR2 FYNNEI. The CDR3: CASRQRGSSYNEQFF. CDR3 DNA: TGTGCCAGCAGACAAAGGGGGAGCTCCTACAATGAGCAGTTCTTC.

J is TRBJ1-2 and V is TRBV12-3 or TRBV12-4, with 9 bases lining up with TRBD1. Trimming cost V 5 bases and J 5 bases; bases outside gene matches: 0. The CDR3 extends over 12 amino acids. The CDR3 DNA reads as TGTGCCAGCAGTGACAGGGGGTATGGCTACACCTTC. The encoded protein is CASSDRGYGYTF.

The CDR3 here is CASSLRGGLSKNIQYF. The CDR3 nucleotides are TGTGCCAGCAGCCTCCGGGGGGGTTTATCAAAAAACATTCAGTACTTC. The rearrangement joins TRBV13 to TRBJ2-4; 8 bases map to TRBD2. The CDR3 totals 16 residues. The junction had 10 bases not matched to a gene; V was cut back by 5 bases and J by 4 bases. The germline V gene has CDR1 PRHDT and CDR2 FYEKMQ (reference sequence).